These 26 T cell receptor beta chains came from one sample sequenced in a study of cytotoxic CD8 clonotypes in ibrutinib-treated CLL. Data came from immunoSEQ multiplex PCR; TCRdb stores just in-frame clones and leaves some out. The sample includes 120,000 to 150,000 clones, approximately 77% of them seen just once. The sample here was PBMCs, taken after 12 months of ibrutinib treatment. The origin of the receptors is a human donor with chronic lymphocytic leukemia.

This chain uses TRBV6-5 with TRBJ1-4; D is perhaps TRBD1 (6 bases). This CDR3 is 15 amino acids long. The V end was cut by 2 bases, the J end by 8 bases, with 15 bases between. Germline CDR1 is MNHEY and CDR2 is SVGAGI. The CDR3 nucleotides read TGTGCCAGCAGTTACGGAACAGGGACGCAGGAAAAACTGTTTTTT. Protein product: CASSYGTGTQEKLFF.

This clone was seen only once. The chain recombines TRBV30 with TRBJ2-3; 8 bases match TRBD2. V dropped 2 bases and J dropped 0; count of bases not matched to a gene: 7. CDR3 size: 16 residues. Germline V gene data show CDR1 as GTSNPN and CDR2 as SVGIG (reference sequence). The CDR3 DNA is TGTGCCTGGAGTTTTCTGGCGGGGGGAAGCACAGATACGCAGTATTTT. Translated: CAWSFLAGGSTDTQYF.

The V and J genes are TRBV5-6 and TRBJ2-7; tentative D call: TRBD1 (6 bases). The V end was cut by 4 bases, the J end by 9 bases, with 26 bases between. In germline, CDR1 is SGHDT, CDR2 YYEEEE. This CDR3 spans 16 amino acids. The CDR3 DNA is TGTGCCAGCAGCCCGGGTTTTGGTTTGGGGGCCACCCCGCAGTACTTC. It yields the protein CASSPGFGLGATPQYF.

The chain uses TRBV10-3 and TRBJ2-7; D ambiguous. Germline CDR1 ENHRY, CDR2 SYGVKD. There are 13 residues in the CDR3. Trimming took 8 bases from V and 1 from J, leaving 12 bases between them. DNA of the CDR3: TGTGCCATCTGTTCGCATGGATCCTACGAGCAGTACTTC. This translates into CAICSHGSYEQYF.

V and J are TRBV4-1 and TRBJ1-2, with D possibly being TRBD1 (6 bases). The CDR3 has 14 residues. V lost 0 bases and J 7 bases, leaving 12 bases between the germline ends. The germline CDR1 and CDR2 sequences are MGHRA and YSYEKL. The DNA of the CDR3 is TGCGCCAGCAGCCAAGATCGGGGGGCGGTTGGCTACACCTTC. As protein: CASSQDRGAVGYTF.

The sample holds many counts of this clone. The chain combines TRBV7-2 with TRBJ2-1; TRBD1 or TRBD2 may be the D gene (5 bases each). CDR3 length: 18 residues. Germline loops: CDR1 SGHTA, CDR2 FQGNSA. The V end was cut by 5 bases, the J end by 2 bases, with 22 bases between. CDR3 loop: CASSKGTPVSITYNEQFF. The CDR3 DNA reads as TGTGCCAGCAGCAAAGGGACGCCTGTGTCGATAACCTACAATGAGCAGTTCTTC. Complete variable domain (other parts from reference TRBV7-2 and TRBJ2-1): GAGVSQSPSNKVTEKGKDVELRCDPISGHTALYWYRQSLGQGLEFLIYFQGNSAPDKSGLPSDRFSAERTGGSVSTLTIQRTQQEDSAVYLCASSKGTPVSITYNEQFFGPGTRLTVL.

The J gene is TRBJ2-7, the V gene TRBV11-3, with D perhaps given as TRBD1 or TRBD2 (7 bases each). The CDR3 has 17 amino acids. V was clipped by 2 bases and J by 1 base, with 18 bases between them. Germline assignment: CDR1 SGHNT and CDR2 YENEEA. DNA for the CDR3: TGTGCCAGCAGCTTAAATCTCGCCCAGGGGGGGTCCTACGAGCAGTACTTC. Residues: CASSLNLAQGGSYEQYF.

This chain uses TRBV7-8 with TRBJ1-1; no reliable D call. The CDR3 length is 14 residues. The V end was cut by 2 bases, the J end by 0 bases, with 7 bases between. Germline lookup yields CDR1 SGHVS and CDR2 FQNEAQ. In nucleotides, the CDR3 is TGTGCCAGCAGCTTATCCCAGCTGAACACTGAAGCTTTCTTT. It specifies CASSLSQLNTEAFF.

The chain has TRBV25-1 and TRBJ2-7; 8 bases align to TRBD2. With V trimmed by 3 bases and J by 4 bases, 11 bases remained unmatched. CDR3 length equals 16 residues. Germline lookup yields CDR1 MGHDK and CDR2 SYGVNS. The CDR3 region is CASSDRIHSGVYEQYF. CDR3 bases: TGTGCCAGCAGTGATCGTATCCATAGCGGGGTTTACGAGCAGTACTTC.

This chain's CDR3 is CASSLLSGALPDTQYF. The CDR3 nucleotides are TGTGCCAGCAGCCTCCTAAGTGGGGCCCTGCCCGATACGCAGTATTTT. The rearrangement joins TRBV7-8 to TRBJ2-3, with a tentative D call TRBD1 (5 bases). Trimming left V 5 bases short and J 6 bases short, with 21 bases between. CDR1 is SGHVS and CDR2 is FQNEAQ in the germline V gene. This CDR3 comprises 16 residues.

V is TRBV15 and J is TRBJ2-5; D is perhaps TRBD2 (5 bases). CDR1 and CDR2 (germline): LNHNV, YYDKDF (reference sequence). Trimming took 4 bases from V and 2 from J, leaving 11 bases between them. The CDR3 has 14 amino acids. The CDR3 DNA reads TGTGCCACCAGCACCGTAGCGATACAAGAGACCCAGTACTTC. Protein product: CATSTVAIQETQYF.

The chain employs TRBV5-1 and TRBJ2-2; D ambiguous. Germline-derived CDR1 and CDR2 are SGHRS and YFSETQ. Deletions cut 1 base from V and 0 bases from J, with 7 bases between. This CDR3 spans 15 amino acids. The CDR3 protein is CASSLPDSNTGELFF. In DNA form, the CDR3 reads TGCGCCAGCAGCTTGCCTGACTCGAACACCGGGGAGCTGTTTTTT.

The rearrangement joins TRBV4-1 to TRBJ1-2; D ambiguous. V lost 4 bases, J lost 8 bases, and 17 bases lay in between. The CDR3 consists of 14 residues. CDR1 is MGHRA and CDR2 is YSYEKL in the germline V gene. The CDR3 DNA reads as TGCGCCAGCAGCCCTAATCAGACTCCGGGAGGCTACACCTTC. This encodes CASSPNQTPGGYTF.

The CDR3 nucleotides read TGTGCCAGCAGCTTAGGAGTGGGACAGATCTACGAGCAGTACTTC. Its translation: CASSLGVGQIYEQYF. This chain links TRBV7-6 with TRBJ2-7, with 7 bases identical to TRBD1. CDR3 size: 15 residues. The V and J ends lost 1 base and 3 bases, in that order; junction bases with no gene match: 6. The germline CDR1 and CDR2 sequences are SGHVS and FNYEAQ.

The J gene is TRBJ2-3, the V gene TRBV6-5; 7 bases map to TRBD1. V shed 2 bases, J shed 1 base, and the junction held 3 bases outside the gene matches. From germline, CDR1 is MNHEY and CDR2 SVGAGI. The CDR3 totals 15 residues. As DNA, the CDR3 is TGTGCCAGCAGTTACGCTACAGGGGGCACAGATACGCAGTATTTT. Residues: CASSYATGGTDTQYF.

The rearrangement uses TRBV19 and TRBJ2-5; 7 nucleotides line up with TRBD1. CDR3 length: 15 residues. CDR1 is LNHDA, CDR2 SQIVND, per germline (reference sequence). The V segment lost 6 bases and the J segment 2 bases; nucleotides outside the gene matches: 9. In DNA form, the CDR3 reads TGTGCCAGTAGGCCCTGGGGACAGAGTCAAGAGACCCAGTACTTC. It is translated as CASRPWGQSQETQYF.

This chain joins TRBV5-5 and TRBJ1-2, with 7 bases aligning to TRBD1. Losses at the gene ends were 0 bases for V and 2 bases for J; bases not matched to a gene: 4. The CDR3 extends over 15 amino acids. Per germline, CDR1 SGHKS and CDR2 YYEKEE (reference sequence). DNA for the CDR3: TGTGCCAGCAGCTTGGAGGGGGCTGGAAACTATGGCTACACCTTC. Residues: CASSLEGAGNYGYTF.

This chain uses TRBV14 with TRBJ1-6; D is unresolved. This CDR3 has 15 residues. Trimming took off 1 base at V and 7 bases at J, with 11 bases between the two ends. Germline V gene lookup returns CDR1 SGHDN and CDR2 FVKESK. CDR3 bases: TGTGCCAGCAGCCAAGGAGGGAATAGGAATTCACCCCTCCACTTT. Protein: CASSQGGNRNSPLHF. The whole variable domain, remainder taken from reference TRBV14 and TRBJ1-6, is EAGVTQFPSHSVIEKGQTVTLRCDPISGHDNLYWYRRVMGKEIKFLLHFVKESKQDESGMPNNRFLAERTGGTYSTLKVQPAELEDSGVYFCASSQGGNRNSPLHFGNGTRLTVT.

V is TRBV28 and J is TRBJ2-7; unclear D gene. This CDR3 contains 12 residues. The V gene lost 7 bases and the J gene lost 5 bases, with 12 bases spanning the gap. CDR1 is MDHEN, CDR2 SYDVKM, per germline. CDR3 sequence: CASTGTRNEQYF. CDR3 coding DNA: TGTGCCAGCACAGGTACGCGAAACGAGCAGTACTTC.

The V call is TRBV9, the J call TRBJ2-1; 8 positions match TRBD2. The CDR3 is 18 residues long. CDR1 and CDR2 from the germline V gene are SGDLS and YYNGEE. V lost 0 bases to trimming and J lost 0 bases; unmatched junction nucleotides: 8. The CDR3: CASSVEPLGLASYNEQFF. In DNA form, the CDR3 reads TGTGCCAGCAGCGTAGAACCCCTTGGACTAGCCTCCTACAATGAGCAGTTCTTC.

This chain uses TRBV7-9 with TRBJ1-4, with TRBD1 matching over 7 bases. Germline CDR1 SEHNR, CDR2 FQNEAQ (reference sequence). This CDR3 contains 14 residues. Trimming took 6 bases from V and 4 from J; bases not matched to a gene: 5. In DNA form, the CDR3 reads TGTGCCAGCAGGCCGGGACAGATTAATGAAAAACTGTTTTTT. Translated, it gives CASRPGQINEKLFF.

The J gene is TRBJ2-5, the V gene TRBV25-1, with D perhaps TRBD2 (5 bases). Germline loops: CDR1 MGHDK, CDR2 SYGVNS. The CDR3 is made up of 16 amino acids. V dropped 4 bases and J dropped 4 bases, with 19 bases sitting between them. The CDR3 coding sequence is TGTGCCAGCAGTGGGGTCCGGGGTAAAGAAAGAGAGACCCAGTACTTC. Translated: CASSGVRGKERETQYF.

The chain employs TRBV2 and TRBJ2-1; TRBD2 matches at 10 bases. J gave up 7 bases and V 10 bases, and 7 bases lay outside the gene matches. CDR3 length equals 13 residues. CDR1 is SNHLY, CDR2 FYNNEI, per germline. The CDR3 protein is CATLAGGLNEQFF. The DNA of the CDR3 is TGTGCCACCTTAGCGGGGGGTTTAAATGAGCAGTTCTTC.

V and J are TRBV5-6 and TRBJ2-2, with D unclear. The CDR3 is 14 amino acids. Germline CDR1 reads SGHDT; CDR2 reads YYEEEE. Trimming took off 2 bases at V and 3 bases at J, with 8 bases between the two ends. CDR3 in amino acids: CASSFGVDTGELFF. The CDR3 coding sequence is TGTGCCAGCAGCTTCGGTGTGGACACCGGGGAGCTGTTTTTT.

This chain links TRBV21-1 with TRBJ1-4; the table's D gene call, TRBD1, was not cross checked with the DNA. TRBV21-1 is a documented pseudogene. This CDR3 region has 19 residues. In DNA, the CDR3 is TGTGCCAGCAGCAAAGACCAAACAGGGATACAGGAAACTAATGAAAAACTGTTTTTT. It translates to CASSKDQTGIQETNEKLFF.

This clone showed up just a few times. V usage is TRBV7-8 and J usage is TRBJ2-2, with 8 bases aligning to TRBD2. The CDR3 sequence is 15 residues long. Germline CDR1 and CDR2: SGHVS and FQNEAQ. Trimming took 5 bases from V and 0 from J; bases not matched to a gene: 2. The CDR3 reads CASSLTSANTGELFF. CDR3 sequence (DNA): TGTGCCAGCAGCCTGACTAGCGCGAACACCGGGGAGCTGTTTTTT.